This T cell receptor beta chain derives from a study of post-analysis software for immune sequencing data. Remarks on this clonotype: Its specificity is unknown.

Unique molecular identifiers were present in the TCR beta cDNA libraries. Using its own MiXCR run on the PCR reads, TCRdb lists one record per CDR3 protein. The table lists more than 450,000 distinct CDR3 sequences, 44% of them singletons. Whole-study results and caveats: F-measure co-clustering was strong for batch-matched samples. Compared against controls, patients with multiple sclerosis displayed significantly lower normalized Chao1 diversity. A handful of TRBV segments, including TRBV5-6, TRBV5-1 and TRBV20-1, were more frequent in patients than controls.

Germline lookup yields CDR1 SGHNT and CDR2 YENEEA. The CDR3 contains 14 residues. Trimming stripped 5 bases from V and 6 bases from J, with 11 bases between. The chain links TRBV11-3 to TRBJ1-6; D is unclear. The material sequenced was blood. The clonotype was recovered from a girl aged 5 to 17 with multiple sclerosis. CDR3 region: CASSRGDPNSPLHF. The CDR3 DNA is TGTGCCAGCAGCCGCGGAGACCCTAATTCACCCCTCCACTTT.